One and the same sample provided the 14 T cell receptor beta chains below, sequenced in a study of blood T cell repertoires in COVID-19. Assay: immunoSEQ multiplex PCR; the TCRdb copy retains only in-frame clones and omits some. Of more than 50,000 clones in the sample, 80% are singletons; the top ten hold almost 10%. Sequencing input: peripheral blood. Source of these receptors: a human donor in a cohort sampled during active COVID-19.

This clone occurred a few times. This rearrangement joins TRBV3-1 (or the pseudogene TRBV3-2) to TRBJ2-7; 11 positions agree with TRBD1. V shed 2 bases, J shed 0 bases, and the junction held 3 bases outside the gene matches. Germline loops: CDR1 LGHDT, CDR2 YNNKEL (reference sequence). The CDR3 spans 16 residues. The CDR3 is CASSQSGTGGSYEQYF. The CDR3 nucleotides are TGTGCCAGCAGCCAATCCGGGACAGGGGGCTCCTACGAGCAGTACTTC.

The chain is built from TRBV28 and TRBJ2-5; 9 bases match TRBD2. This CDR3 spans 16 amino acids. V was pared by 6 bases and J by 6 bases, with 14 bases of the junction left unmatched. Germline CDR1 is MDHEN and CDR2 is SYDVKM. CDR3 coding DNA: TGTGCCAGCAGGGGTGGCGGGAGGGCCGTCGGGAAGACCCAGTACTTC. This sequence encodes CASRGGGRAVGKTQYF.

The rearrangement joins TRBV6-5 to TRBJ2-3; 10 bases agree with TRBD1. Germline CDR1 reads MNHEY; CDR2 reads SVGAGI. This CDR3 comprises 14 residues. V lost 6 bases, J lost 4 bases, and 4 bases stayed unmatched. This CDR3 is CASSDRGQADTQYF. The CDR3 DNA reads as TGTGCCAGCAGCGACAGGGGGCAGGCAGATACGCAGTATTTT.

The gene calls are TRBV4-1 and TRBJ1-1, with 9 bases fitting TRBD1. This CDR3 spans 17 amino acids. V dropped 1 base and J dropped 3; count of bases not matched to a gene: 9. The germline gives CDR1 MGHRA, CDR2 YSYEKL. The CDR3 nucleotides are TGCGCCAGCAGCCAAGCAACAGGGGGCGGGTGGGACACTGAAGCTTTCTTT. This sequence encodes CASSQATGGGWDTEAFF.

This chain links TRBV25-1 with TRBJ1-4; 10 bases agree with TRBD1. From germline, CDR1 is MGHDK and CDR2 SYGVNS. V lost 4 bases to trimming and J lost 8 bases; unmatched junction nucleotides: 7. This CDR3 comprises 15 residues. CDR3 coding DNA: TGTGCCAGCAGTGCCTTGGGGACAGGGGAGGAAAAACTGTTTTTT. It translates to CASSALGTGEEKLFF.

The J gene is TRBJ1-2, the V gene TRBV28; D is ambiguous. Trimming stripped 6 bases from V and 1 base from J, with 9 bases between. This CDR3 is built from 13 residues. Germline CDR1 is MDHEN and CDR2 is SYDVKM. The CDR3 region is CASRVSYNYGYTF. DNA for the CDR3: TGTGCCAGCAGGGTTTCCTATAACTATGGCTACACCTTC.

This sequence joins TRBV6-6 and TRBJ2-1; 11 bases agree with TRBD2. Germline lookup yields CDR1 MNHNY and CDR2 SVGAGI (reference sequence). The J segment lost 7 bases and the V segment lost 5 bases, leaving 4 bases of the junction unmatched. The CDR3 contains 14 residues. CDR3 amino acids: CASSGASGRNEQFF. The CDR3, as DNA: TGTGCCAGCAGTGGGGCTAGCGGGAGGAATGAGCAGTTCTTC.

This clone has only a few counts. CDR3: CASSIEASGSYEQYF. The DNA for the CDR3 is TGTGCCAGTAGTATTGAGGCTAGCGGGTCCTACGAGCAGTACTTC. This chain joins TRBV19 and TRBJ2-7; 8 bases match TRBD2. This CDR3 is built from 15 residues. The V gene's germline CDR1 is LNHDA and CDR2 SQIVND (reference sequence). Losses at the gene ends were 3 bases for V and 1 base for J; bases not matched to a gene: 5. Complete variable domain (other parts from reference TRBV19 and TRBJ2-7): DGGITQSPKYLFRKEGQNVTLSCEQNLNHDAMYWYRQDPGQGLRLIYYSQIVNDFQKGDIAEGYSVSREKKESFPLTVTSAQKNPTAFYLCASSIEASGSYEQYFGPGTRLTVT.

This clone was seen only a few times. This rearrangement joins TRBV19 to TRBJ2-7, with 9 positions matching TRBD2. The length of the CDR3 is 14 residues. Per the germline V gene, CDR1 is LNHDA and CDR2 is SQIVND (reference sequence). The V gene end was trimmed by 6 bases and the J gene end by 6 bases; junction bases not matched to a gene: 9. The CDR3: CASSSGGRGTEQYF. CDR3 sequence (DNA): TGTGCCAGTAGCAGCGGGGGGCGCGGAACCGAGCAGTACTTC.

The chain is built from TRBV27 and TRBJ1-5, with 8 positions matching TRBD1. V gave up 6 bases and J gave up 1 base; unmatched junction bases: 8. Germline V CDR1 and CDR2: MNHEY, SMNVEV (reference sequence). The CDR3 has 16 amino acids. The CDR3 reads CASRMTGVRSNQPQHF. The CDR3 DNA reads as TGTGCCAGCAGGATGACAGGGGTCCGGAGCAATCAGCCCCAGCATTTT.

CDR3 bases: TGTGCCAGCAGTACTTCCGGGACAGGTTTTACCTCCTACGAGCAGTACTTC. Protein sequence: CASSTSGTGFTSYEQYF. The chain links TRBV28 to TRBJ2-7; 8 bases match TRBD1. This CDR3 has 17 amino acids. With V trimmed by 5 bases and J by 0 bases, 12 bases remained unmatched. From germline, CDR1 is MDHEN and CDR2 SYDVKM.

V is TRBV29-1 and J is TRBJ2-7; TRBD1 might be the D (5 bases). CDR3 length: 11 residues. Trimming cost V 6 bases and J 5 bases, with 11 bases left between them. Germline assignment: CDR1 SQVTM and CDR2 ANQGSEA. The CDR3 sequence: CSVTGPHEQYF. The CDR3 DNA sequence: TGCAGCGTAACAGGTCCCCACGAGCAGTACTTC.

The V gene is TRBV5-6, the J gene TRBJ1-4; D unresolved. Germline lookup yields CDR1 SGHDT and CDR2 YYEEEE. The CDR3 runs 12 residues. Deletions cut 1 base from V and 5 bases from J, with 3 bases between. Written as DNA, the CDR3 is TGTGCCAGCAGCTTGATAAATGAAAAACTGTTTTTT. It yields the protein CASSLINEKLFF.

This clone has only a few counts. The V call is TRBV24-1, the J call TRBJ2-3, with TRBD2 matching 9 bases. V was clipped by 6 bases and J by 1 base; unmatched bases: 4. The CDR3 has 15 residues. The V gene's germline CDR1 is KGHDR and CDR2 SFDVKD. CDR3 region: CATSRASGGTDTQYF. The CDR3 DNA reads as TGTGCCACCAGTCGGGCTAGCGGGGGCACAGATACGCAGTATTTT.